This record concerns one T cell receptor (beta chain) sequence. Its binding antigen is unknown. It has no much larger one-base neighbor in the sample; base qualities were not kept. The CDR3 sequence holds 18 residues, the cysteine and phenylalanine included. The read is trimmed to its CDR3 DNA, 54 bases read in frame from base 1. As encoded in the germline V gene (reference sequence), CDR1 is SGHNT while CDR2 is YYREEE. V and J are trimmed by 0 bases and 3 bases, and the gene matches miss 13 bases of the junction. These data come from a study of cytotoxic CD8 clonotypes in ibrutinib-treated CLL (dated by TCRdb to about 2021). General notes on the study: The cohort had 11 relapsed/refractory and 15 treatment-naive patients; some 17 were IGHV unmutated. Every sample from remission and from progressive disease was obtained while the patients were still on ibrutinib. Cryopreserved peripheral blood mononuclear cells were obtained before treatment, at response, and at either sustained remission or disease progression. Response samples were obtained after a median of around eleven months of treatment, with a range of about 6 to 36 months. An average of 255,043 productive templates and 80,000 to 95,000 productive rearrangements was obtained per sample. Longitudinal samples were available for 26 of the 86 trial participants. Partial responses were observed in about 25 patients and complete responses in 2; after a median follow-up of around 68 months, remission was maintained in 14 patients and progression was observed in roughly twelve. Study-wide conclusions, independent of this receptor: Public clonotypes were found to be uncommon and were observed to contract or remain stable during treatment; the increase in clonality was shown to reflect expansion of private clonotypes at ibrutinib response. Baseline clonality exceeded that of age-matched healthy donors and correlated strongly with circulating CD8+ T-cell counts. Sampling times were not matched between patients in sustained remission and patients whose disease was progressing, and lymph node repertoires were not examined. Clonality increased at ibrutinib response, stayed stable in sustained remission, and fell back toward baseline at progression.

Explained via the paper, the time point label denotes: progressive disease on ibrutinib. For TCR beta library preparation, roughly 2 micrograms of genomic DNA were isolated from cryopreserved PBMCs. Longitudinal blood samples from CLL patients on ibrutinib monotherapy underwent high-throughput TCR beta sequencing. The patients took part in an open-label, single-center phase 2 trial of ibrutinib monotherapy. A MiSeq instrument was used for deep resolution sequencing, which targeted depths ranging from 1 in 1 million up to 1 in 200,000 T cells, with coverage averaging 10x for each clonotype. TCR beta libraries were generated with the immunoSEQ hsTCRB Kit. In the source study's methods: ImmunoSEQ Data Assistant and ImmunoSEQ Analyzer were used for data analysis, and V, D and J genes were assigned according to IMGT definitions. Clonality, which ranges from 0 to 1, was calculated as one minus the normalized Shannon entropy of productive rearrangement frequencies. Only overrepresented clonotypes making up at least 0.05% of each patient's repertoire were included in the public clonotype analysis. Approximately 14 age-matched healthy donor repertoires from immuneACCESS served as clonality controls. TCRdb's version of the immuneACCESS table is confined to in-frame rearrangements and falls short of the full clone set. An unresolved V gene accounts for under half of the shortfall where checked; the remainder is of unknown origin. V and J calls and clone size follow that table, whereas D and trimming were derived from the DNA. The sample contains about 300,000 clones, around 77% of them found a single time. Roughly 5% of the sample lies in the top ten.

This receptor was taken from a human donor with chronic lymphocytic leukemia. Sequenced material: PBMCs, taken at disease progression, from a patient treated with ibrutinib. This chain joins TRBV5-4 to TRBJ2-7; 9 bases in the middle match TRBD2. The encoded CDR3 is CASSLGGGGPAKIYEQYF. The nucleotides read TGTGCCAGCAGCTTGGGCGGGGGGGGCCCCGCCAAGATCTACGAGCAGTACTTC.